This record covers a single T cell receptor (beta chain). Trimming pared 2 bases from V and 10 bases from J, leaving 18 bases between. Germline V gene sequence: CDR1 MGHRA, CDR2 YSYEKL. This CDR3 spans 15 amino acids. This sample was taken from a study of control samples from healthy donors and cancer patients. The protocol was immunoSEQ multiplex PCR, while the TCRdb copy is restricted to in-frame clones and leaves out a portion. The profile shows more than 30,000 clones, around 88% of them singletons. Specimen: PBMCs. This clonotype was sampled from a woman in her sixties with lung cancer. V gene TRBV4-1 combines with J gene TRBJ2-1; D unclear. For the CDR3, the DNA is TGCGCCAGCAGCCAACTCCCCGGCTTCGTGTCAGAGCAGTTCTTC. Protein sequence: CASSQLPGFVSEQFF.